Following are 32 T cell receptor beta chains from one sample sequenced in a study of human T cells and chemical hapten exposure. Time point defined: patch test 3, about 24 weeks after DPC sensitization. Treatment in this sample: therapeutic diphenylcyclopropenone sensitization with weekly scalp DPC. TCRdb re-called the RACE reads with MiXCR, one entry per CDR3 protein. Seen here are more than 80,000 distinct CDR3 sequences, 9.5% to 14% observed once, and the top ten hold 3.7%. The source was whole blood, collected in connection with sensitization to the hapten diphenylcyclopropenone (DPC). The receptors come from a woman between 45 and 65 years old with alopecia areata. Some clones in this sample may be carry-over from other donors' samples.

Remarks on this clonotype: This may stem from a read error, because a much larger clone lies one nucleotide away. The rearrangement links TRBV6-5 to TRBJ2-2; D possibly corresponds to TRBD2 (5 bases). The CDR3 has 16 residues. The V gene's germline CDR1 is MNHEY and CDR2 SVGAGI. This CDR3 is CTSSYPGGGNTGELFF. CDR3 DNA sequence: TGTACCAGCAGTTACCCCGGAGGAGGGAACACCGGGGAGCTGTTTTTT.

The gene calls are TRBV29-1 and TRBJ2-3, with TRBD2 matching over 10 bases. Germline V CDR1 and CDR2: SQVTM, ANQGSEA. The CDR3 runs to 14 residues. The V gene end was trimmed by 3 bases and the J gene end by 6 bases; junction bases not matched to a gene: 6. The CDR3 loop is CSVEKGLASDTQYF. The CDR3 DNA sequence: TGCAGCGTTGAGAAGGGACTAGCGTCCGATACGCAGTATTTT.

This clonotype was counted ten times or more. The CDR3 sequence: CASSRGIPYEQYF. The CDR3 DNA reads as TGTGCCAGCAGCCGCGGGATCCCCTACGAGCAGTACTTC. The genes are TRBV11-1 and TRBJ2-7; maybe TRBD2 (6 bases). This CDR3 comprises 13 residues. In germline, CDR1 is SGHAT, CDR2 FQDESV (reference sequence). With 5 bases removed from V and 2 bases from J, the gap between germline ends came to 10 bases.

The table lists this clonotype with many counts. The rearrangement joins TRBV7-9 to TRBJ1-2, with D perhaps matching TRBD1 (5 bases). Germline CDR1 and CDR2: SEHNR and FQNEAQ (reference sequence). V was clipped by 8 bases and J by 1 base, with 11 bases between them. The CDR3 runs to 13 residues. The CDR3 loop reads CASRDGDNYGYTF. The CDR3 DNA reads TGTGCCAGCCGGGACGGTGATAACTATGGCTACACCTTC.

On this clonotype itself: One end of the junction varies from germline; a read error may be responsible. CDR3 DNA: TGTGCCAGCAGGCGGGAGCTCAATCAGCCCCTGCATTTT. It codes for CASRRELNQPLHF. The rearrangement uses TRBV6-5 and TRBJ1-5; D gene ambiguous. Germline assignment: CDR1 MNHEY and CDR2 SVGAGI. The CDR3 totals 13 residues.

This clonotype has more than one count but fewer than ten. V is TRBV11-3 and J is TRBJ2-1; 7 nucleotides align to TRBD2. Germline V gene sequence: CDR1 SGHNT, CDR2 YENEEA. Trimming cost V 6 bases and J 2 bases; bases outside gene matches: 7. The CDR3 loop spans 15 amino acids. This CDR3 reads CASSRRSGTYNEQFF. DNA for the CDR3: TGTGCCAGCAGTCGAAGGAGCGGGACCTACAATGAGCAGTTCTTC.

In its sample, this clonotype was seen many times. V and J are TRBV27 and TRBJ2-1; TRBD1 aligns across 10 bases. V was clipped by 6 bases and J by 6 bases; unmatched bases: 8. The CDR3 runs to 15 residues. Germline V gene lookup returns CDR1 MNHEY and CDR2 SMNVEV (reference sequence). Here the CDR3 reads CASRPRQGASNEQFF. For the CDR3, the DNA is TGTGCCAGCAGACCGCGACAGGGGGCAAGCAATGAGCAGTTCTTC.

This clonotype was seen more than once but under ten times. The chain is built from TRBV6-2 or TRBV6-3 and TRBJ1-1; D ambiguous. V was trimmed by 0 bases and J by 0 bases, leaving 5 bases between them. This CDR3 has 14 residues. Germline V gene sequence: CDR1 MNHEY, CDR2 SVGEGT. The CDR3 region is CASSYSSVNTEAFF. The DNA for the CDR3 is TGTGCCAGCAGTTACTCGAGCGTGAACACTGAAGCTTTCTTT.

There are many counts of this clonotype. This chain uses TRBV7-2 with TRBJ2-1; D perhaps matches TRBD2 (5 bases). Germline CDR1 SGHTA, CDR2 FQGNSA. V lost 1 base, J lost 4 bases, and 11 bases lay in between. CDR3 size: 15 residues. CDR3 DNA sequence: TGTGCCAGCAGCTTAGACGGGATAGCATACAATGAGCAGTTCTTC. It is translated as CASSLDGIAYNEQFF. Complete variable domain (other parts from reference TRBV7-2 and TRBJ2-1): GAGVSQSPSNKVTEKGKDVELRCDPISGHTALYWYRQSLGQGLEFLIYFQGNSAPDKSGLPSDRFSAERTGGSVSTLTIQRTQQEDSAVYLCASSLDGIAYNEQFFGPGTRLTVL.

CDR3 residues: CAIPTSGSRNTGELFF. The CDR3 region has the DNA TGTGCCATCCCGACTAGCGGGAGCCGGAACACCGGGGAGCTGTTTTTT. V usage is TRBV7-2 and J usage is TRBJ2-2; 12 nucleotides line up with TRBD2. Germline V gene data show CDR1 as SGHTA and CDR2 as FQGNSA. The ends lost 10 bases at V and 1 base at J; junction bases unmatched: 7. The CDR3 length is 16 residues.

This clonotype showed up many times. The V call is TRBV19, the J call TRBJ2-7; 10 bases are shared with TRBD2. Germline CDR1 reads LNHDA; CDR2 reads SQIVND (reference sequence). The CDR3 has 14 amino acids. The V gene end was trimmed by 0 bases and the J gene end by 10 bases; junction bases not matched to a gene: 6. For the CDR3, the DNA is TGTGCCAGTAGTATAGATCTCGGACTAGCGGACCAGTACTTC. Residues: CASSIDLGLADQYF.

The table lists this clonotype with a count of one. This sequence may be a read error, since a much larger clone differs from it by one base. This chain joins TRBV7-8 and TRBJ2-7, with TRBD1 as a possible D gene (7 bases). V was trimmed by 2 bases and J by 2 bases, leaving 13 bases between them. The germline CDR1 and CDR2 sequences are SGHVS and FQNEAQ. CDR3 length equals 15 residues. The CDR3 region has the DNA TGTGCCAGCAGCTTAAGACTAGGGGGCCCCTACGAGCAGTACTTC. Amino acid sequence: CASSLRLGGPYEQYF.

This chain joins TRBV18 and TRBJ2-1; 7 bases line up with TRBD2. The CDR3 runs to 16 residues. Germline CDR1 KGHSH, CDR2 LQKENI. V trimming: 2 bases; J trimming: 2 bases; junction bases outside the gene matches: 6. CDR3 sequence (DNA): TGTGCCAGCTCACCATTATCTAGCGGTACCTACAATGAGCAGTTCTTC. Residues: CASSPLSSGTYNEQFF.

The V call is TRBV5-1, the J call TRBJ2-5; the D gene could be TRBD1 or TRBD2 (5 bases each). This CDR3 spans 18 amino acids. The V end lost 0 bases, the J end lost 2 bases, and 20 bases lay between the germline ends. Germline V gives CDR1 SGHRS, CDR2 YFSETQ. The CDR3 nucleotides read TGCGCCAGCAGCTTGGAAGGTCGGGGCGGACCGGGGCAAGAGACCCAGTACTTC. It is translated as CASSLEGRGGPGQETQYF.

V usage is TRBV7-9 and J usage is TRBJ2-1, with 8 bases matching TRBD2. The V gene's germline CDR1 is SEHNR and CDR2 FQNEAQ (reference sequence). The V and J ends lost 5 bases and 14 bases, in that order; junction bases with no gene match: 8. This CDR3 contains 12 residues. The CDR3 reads CASSPGLADKFF. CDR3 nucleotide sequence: TGTGCCAGCAGCCCAGGACTAGCTGATAAGTTCTTC.

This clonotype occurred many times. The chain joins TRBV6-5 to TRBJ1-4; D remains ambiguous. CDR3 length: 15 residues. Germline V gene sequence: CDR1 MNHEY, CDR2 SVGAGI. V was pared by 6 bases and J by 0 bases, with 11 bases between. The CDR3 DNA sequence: TGTGCCAGCAGCAACAGACAAGCAACTAATGAAAAACTGTTTTTT. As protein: CASSNRQATNEKLFF.

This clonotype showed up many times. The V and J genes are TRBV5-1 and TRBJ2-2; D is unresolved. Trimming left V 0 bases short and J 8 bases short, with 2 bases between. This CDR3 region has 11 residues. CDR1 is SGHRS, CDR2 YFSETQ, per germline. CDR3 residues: CASSLEGELFF. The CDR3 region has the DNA TGCGCCAGCAGCTTGGAAGGGGAGCTGTTTTTT.

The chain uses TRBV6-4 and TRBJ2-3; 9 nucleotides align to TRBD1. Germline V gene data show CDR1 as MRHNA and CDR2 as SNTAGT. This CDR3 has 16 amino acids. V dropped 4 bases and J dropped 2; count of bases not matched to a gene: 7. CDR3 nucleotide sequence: TGTGCCAGCAGTGCTGGGACAGGGTTCCCCACAGATACGCAGTATTTT. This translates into CASSAGTGFPTDTQYF.

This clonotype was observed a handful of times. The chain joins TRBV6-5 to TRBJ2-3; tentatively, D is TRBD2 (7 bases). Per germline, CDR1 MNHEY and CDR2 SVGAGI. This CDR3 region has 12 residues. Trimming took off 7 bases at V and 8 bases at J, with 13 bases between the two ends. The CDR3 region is CASTWGGGTQYF. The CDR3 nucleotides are TGTGCCAGCACCTGGGGAGGGGGTACGCAGTATTTT.

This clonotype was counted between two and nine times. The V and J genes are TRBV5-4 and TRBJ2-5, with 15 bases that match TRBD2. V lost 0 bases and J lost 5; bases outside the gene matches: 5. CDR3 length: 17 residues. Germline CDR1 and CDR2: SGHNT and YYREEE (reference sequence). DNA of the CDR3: TGTGCCAGCAGCTTGGGGGGACTAGCGGGAGGAAGGGAGACCCAGTACTTC. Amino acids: CASSLGGLAGGRETQYF.

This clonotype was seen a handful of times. The CDR3 bases are TGTGCCAGCAGTACAAATTCAAGCGGGAGGAGCACAGATACGCAGTATTTT. Its protein is CASSTNSSGRSTDTQYF. The V gene is TRBV6-5, the J gene TRBJ2-3, with 9 nucleotides matching TRBD2. The CDR3 contains 17 residues. With V trimmed by 5 bases and J by 0 bases, 9 bases remained unmatched. Germline V gene lookup returns CDR1 MNHEY and CDR2 SVGAGI.

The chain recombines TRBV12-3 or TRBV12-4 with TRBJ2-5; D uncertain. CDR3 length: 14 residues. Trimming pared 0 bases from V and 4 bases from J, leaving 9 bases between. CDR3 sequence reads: CASSLAAGLETQYF. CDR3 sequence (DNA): TGTGCCAGCAGTTTAGCGGCCGGGCTAGAGACCCAGTACTTC.

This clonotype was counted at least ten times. DNA of the CDR3: TGTGCCAGCAGTGAACAGGGGGTGGATTCACCCCTCCACTTT. This codes for CASSEQGVDSPLHF. This chain joins TRBV28 and TRBJ1-6; 8 bases fit TRBD1. J lost 8 bases, V lost 5 bases, and 5 bases had no gene match. The germline gives CDR1 MDHEN, CDR2 SYDVKM. This CDR3 is 14 amino acids long.

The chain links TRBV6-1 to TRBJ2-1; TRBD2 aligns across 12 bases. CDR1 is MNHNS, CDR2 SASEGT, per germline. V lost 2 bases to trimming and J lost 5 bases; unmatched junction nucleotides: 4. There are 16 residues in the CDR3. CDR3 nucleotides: TGTGCCAGCAGTGAAACTAGCGGGAGGATCAACAATGAGCAGTTCTTC. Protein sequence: CASSETSGRINNEQFF.

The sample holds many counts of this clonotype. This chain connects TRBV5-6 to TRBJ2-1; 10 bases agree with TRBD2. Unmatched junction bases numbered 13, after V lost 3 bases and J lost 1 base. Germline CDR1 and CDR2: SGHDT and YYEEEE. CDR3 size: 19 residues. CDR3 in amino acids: CASSSQASGSKRSYNEQFF. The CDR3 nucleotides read TGTGCCAGCAGCTCTCAGGCTAGCGGGAGTAAGAGGTCCTACAATGAGCAGTTCTTC.

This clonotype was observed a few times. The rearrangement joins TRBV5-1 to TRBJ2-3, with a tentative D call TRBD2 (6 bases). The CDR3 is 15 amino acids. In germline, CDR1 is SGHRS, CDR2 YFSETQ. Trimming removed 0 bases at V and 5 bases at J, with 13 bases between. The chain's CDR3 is CASSLDRGGVDTQYF. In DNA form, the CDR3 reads TGCGCCAGCAGCTTGGATCGCGGAGGGGTAGATACGCAGTATTTT.

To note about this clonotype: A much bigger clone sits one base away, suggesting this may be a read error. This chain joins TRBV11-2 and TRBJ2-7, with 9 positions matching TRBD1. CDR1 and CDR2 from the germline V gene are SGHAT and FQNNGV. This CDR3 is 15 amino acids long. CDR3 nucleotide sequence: TGTGTCAGCAGCTTCGGGGGGACAGGGAAATACGAGCAGTACTTC. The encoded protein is CVSSFGGTGKYEQYF.

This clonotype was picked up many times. The CDR3 bases are TGTGCCAGCAGTTGGGGGCGGCGCGCGAACACCGGGGAGCTGTTTTTT. Translated: CASSWGRRANTGELFF. The chain joins TRBV12-3 or TRBV12-4 to TRBJ2-2, with D possibly TRBD1 on 6 matching bases. The CDR3 consists of 16 residues. V lost 4 bases and J lost 0, with 12 bases in between.

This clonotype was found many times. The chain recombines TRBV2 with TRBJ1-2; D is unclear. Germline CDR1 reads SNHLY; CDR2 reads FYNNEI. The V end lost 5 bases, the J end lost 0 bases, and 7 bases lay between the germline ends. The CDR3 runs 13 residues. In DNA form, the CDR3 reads TGTGCCAGCAGTCTGAGGACTAACTATGGCTACACCTTC. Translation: CASSLRTNYGYTF.

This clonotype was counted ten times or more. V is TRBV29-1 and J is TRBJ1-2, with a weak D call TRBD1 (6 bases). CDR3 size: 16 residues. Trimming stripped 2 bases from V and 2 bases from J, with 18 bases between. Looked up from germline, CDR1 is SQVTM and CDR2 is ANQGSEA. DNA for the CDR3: TGCAGCGTTGAACGGGGGGCGGGACACAACAACTATGGCTACACCTTC. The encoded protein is CSVERGAGHNNYGYTF.

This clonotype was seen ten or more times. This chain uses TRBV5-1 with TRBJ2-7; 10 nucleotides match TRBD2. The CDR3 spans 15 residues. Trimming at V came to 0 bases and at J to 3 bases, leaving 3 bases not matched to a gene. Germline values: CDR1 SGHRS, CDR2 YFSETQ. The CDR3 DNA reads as TGCGCCAGCAGCTTGGGGGGACTAGCGCTCTACGAGCAGTACTTC. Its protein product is CASSLGGLALYEQYF.

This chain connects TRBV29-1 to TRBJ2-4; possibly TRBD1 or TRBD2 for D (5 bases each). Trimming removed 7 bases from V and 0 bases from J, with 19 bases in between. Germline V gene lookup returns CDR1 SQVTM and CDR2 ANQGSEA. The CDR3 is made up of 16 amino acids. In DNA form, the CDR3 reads TGCAGCGCATCCGGGACCTTGGGGCTAGCCAAAAACATTCAGTACTTC. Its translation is CSASGTLGLAKNIQYF.